This T cell receptor (beta chain) is drawn from a study of T cell responses to AZD1222 COVID-19 vaccine. TCRdb keeps only in-frame clones here, not all; method: immunoSEQ multiplex PCR. The sample lists approximately 99,000 clones; 86% were seen once. This clonotype was sampled from an adult in good health. The specimen was peripheral blood, collected on day 0 of AZD1222 vaccination.

The CDR3 coding sequence is TGCGCCAGCAGCCAACCGGGGGGCCAATCCTACAATGAGCAGTTCTTC. Amino acid sequence: CASSQPGGQSYNEQFF. The chain links TRBV5-1 to TRBJ2-1, with D maybe TRBD2 (7 bases). CDR1 is SGHRS, CDR2 YFSETQ, per germline. CDR3 length equals 16 residues. V dropped 4 bases and J dropped 1 base, with 15 bases sitting between them.